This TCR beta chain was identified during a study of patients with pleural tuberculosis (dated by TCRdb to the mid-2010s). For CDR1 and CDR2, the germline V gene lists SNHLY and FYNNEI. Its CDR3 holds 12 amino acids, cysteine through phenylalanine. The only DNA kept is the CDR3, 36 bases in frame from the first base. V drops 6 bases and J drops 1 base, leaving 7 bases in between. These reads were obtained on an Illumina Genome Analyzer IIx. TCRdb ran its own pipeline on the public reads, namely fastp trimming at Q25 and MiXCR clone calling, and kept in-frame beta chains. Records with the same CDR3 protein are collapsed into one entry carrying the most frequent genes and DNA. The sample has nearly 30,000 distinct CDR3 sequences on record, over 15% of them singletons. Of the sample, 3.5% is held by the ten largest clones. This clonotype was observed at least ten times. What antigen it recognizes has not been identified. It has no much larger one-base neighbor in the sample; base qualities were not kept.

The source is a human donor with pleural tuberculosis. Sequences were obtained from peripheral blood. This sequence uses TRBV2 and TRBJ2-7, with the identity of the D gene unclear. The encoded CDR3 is CASSPWSYEQYF. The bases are TGTGCCAGCAGCCCCTGGTCCTACGAGCAGTACTTC.